Listed below are T cell receptor beta chains from one sample, sequenced in a study of metastatic and nonmetastatic thyroid tumors. MiXCR reprocessed the PCR reads for TCRdb. The table has under 100,000 clones, around 9.1% seen once. The sample consisted of blood. Receptors originate from a female donor with papillary thyroid cancer or a benign thyroid nodule (not recorded which). Some clones in this sample may be carry-over from other donors' samples. Each CDR3 is given with its conserved first and last residue. The D gene is left open where the match is weak. For some rows the clone size is stated as once, few or many, or as a class when expanded; others skip it.

D,J,length,size,V,CDR3,DNA
NA,TRBJ1-2,14,many,TRBV6-5,CASSYGGQRYGYTF,TGTGCCAGCAGTTACGGGGGGCAGAGGTACGGCTACACCTTC
NA,TRBJ1-5,12,many,TRBV5-6,CASSFQNQPQHF,TGTGCCAGCAGCTTCCAAAATCAGCCCCAGCATTTT
TRBD2,TRBJ2-1,17,many,TRBV7-3,CASSSAALAGNYNEQFF,TGTGCCAGCAGCTCCGCGGCACTAGCGGGGAACTACAATGAGCAGTTCTTC
TRBD1,TRBJ2-7,13,NA,TRBV12-3/TRBV12-4,CASRDRGGYEQYF,TGTGCCAGCAGGGACAGGGGAGGTTACGAGCAGTACTTC
NA,TRBJ1-6,15,few,TRBV28,CASSFTPPSNSPLHF,TGTGCCAGCAGTTTTACCCCTCCTAGCAATTCACCCCTCCACTTT
NA,TRBJ2-2,13,many,TRBV6-1,CASRAGFTGELVF,TGTGCCAGCCGGGCAGGCTTCACCGGGGAGCTGGTTTTT
NA,TRBJ2-3,11,many,TRBV19,CASSTSDTQYF,TGTGCCAGTAGTACGTCAGATACGCAGTATTTT
NA,TRBJ1-1,14,many,TRBV12-3/TRBV12-4,CASSRPSQNTEAFF,TGTGCCAGCAGTCGACCGAGCCAGAACACTGAAGCTTTCTTT
NA,TRBJ2-6,12,many,TRBV2,CASSEPGNVLTF,TGTGCCAGCAGTGAACCCGGAAACGTCCTGACTTTC
TRBD1,TRBJ2-3,13,NA,TRBV18,CASSSGGKDTQYF,TGTGCCAGCTCATCAGGGGGCAAAGATACGCAGTATTTT
TRBD2,TRBJ2-1,16,few,TRBV6-4,CASSDQLTSGWNEQFF,TGTGCCAGCAGTGATCAGTTGACTAGCGGGTGGAATGAGCAGTTCTTC
NA,TRBJ2-2,14,NA,TRBV14,CASNPKDEAGELFF,TGTGCCAGCAACCCGAAGGACGAAGCCGGGGAGCTGTTTTTT
NA,TRBJ1-1,12,many,TRBV3-1,CASSQGRTEAFF,TGTGCCAGCAGCCAAGGGAGGACTGAAGCTTTCTTT
NA,TRBJ1-1,11,many,TRBV12-3/TRBV12-4,CASSLGSEAFF,TGTGCCAGCAGTTTAGGCTCTGAAGCTTTCTTT
TRBD1,TRBJ1-5,15,many,TRBV4-1,CASSLQGLRNQPQHF,TGCGCCAGCAGCCTACAGGGGCTTAGGAATCAGCCCCAGCATTTT
NA,TRBJ1-2,14,medium-sized,TRBV6-1,CASRAWGVSDGYTF,TGTGCCAGCAGGGCCTGGGGGGTTTCAGATGGCTACACCTTC
TRBD1,TRBJ1-6,17,many,TRBV12-3/TRBV12-4,CASSLGTGTRYNSPLHF,TGTGCCAGCAGCCTTGGGACAGGAACTAGGTATAATTCACCCCTCCACTTT
NA,TRBJ1-6,16,many,TRBV3-1,CASSQGSDSANSPLHF,TGTGCCAGCAGCCAGGGAAGTGACAGCGCTAATTCACCCCTCCACTTT
TRBD1,TRBJ1-4,16,few,TRBV19,CASSKYRTGKNEKLFF,TGTGCCAGTAGTAAATACCGGACAGGCAAAAATGAAAAACTGTTTTTT
NA,TRBJ2-5,13,many,TRBV6-1,CASNRGRAETQYF,TGTGCCAGCAACCGAGGACGGGCGGAGACCCAGTACTTC
TRBD1,TRBJ1-3,14,many,TRBV2,CASSTGQPGDTIYF,TGTGCCAGCAGTACGGGACAGCCAGGCGACACCATATATTTT
NA,TRBJ1-1,12,NA,TRBV30,CAWSVTSEEAFF,TGTGCCTGGAGTGTAACCTCCGAGGAAGCTTTCTTT
NA,TRBJ2-1,16,few,TRBV14,CASSQDSGLTYNEQFF,TGTGCCAGCAGCCAAGATTCGGGACTCACCTACAATGAGCAGTTCTTC
NA,TRBJ1-2,13,many,TRBV19,CASTKDTFYGYTF,TGTGCCAGTACCAAGGACACATTCTATGGCTACACCTTC
NA,TRBJ2-6,15,many,TRBV9,CASSPESGGANVLTF,TGTGCCAGCAGCCCCGAGTCGGGCGGGGCCAACGTCCTGACTTTC
NA,TRBJ1-5,18,NA,TRBV5-1,CASSLGGDGSYSNQPQHF,TGCGCCAGCAGCTTGGGAGGGGACGGATCATATAGCAATCAGCCCCAGCATTTT
NA,TRBJ1-1,15,many,TRBV19,CASSIARGSNTEAFF,TGTGCCAGTAGTATAGCCAGGGGCTCGAACACTGAAGCTTTCTTT
NA,TRBJ2-3,13,many,TRBV2,CASTRLSTDTQYF,TGTGCCAGCACTCGGCTAAGCACAGATACGCAGTATTTT
TRBD1,TRBJ2-5,13,many,TRBV6-1,CASSGQEQETQYF,TGTGCCAGCAGCGGACAGGAACAAGAGACCCAGTACTTC